A single sample gave rise to the 15 T cell receptor beta chains below, sequenced in a study of PD-1 blockade in mismatch repair-deficient tumors. Here immunoSEQ multiplex PCR was the method, and the copy in TCRdb shows in-frame clones only, minus some. The table records under 95,000 clones, around 85% of them present only once. Sample: peripheral blood, taken 12 weeks after starting pembrolizumab. The receptors were sampled from an adult with mismatch repair-deficient cancer.

This chain joins TRBV5-1 and TRBJ1-2; possible D gene TRBD1, 5 bases. Between the trimmed V and J ends, which lost 5 bases and 2 bases, there was a span of 16 bases. CDR1 is SGHRS and CDR2 is YFSETQ in the germline V gene. CDR3 length: 15 amino acids. The CDR3 sequence is CASSPIRENNYGYTF. The CDR3 coding sequence is TGCGCCAGCAGTCCCATCAGGGAAAACAACTATGGCTACACCTTC.

The V call is TRBV29-1, the J call TRBJ2-3; D is possibly TRBD2 (5 bases). Germline-derived CDR1 and CDR2 are SQVTM and ANQGSEA. V was trimmed by 4 bases and J by 2 bases, leaving 10 bases between them. This CDR3 is 13 amino acids long. Written as DNA, the CDR3 is TGCAGCGTTGGAACTAGGGTCACAGATACGCAGTATTTT. Translating gives CSVGTRVTDTQYF.

Comments on this clone: The junction and the germline gene differ at one end; a read error may be behind it. The genes are TRBV7-7 and TRBJ2-5; 7 nucleotides line up with TRBD1. Germline-derived CDR1 and CDR2 are SSHAT and FNYEAQ (reference sequence). The CDR3 consists of 14 residues. The CDR3 spells CASSVEQGWETQYF. As DNA, the CDR3 is TGTGCTAGCAGCGTCGAACAGGGGTGGGAGACCCAGTACTTC.

The gene calls are TRBV2 and TRBJ1-4, with 9 nucleotides matching TRBD1. The V and J ends lost 8 bases and 0 bases, in that order; junction bases with no gene match: 7. Germline V gene sequence: CDR1 SNHLY, CDR2 FYNNEI. The CDR3 is 16 residues long. CDR3 in DNA: TGTGCCAGCCACCGGGACAGGGACCCAACTAATGAAAAACTGTTTTTT. Encoded protein: CASHRDRDPTNEKLFF.

The rearrangement links TRBV2 to TRBJ2-7; a weak D match, TRBD1 (7 bases). V lost 4 bases, J lost 1 base, and 11 bases lay in between. Germline CDR1 SNHLY, CDR2 FYNNEI. The CDR3 is 14 residues long. The CDR3 sequence is CASSGQGGSYEQYF. In DNA form, the CDR3 reads TGTGCCAGCAGTGGGCAGGGGGGATCCTACGAGCAGTACTTC.

The chain carries TRBV7-2 and TRBJ2-7; the D is unclear. The CDR3 covers 13 residues. V was pared by 1 base and J by 1 base, with 5 bases between. Germline loops: CDR1 SGHTA, CDR2 FQGNSA. In DNA, the CDR3 is TGTGCCAGCAGCTTAGGTCTTTCCTACGAGCAGTACTTC. Its protein is CASSLGLSYEQYF.

The chain joins TRBV7-9 to TRBJ1-3; D might be TRBD1 (6 bases). The ends were cut back, 5 bases at V and 7 bases at J, with 9 bases in the middle. The CDR3 is 12 residues long. The germline CDR1 and CDR2 sequences are SEHNR and FQNEAQ (reference sequence). CDR3: CASSVQGNTIYF. CDR3 nucleotides: TGTGCCAGCAGCGTCCAGGGGAACACCATATATTTT.

The gene calls are TRBV6-6 and TRBJ2-1; D may be TRBD1 (7 bases). CDR3 length: 15 residues. CDR1 is MNHNY and CDR2 is SVGAGI in the germline V gene (reference sequence). V lost 2 bases, J lost 6 bases, and 14 bases lay in between. CDR3 bases: TGTGCCAGCAGTTACGGAGGGGGCCCACTCAATGAGCAGTTCTTC. Translation: CASSYGGGPLNEQFF.

The chain has TRBV2 and TRBJ1-3; 8 nucleotides align to TRBD1. The CDR3 has 18 residues. Germline-derived CDR1 and CDR2 are SNHLY and FYNNEI. V was pared by 3 bases and J by 4 bases, with 14 bases of the junction left unmatched. CDR3 nucleotide sequence: TGTGCCAGCAGTGATGCCAGGGGGCGCATATCAATCGGAAACACCATATATTTT. Translation gives CASSDARGRISIGNTIYF.

This clone has just one count. The chain joins TRBV6-1 to TRBJ1-1; TRBD1 might be the D (6 bases). Germline CDR1 MNHNS, CDR2 SASEGT. The CDR3 has 14 residues. V was clipped by 5 bases and J by 0 bases, with 10 bases between them. The CDR3: CASSLTGMNTEAFF. Written as DNA, the CDR3 is TGTGCCAGCAGTTTAACAGGGATGAACACTGAAGCTTTCTTT.

This clone has a handful of counts. Other DNA sequences in the same sample also yield this CDR3. V and J are TRBV29-1 and TRBJ1-1; 7 nucleotides align to TRBD1. This CDR3 contains 13 residues. V gave up 4 bases and J gave up 1 base; unmatched junction bases: 3. Germline values: CDR1 SQVTM, CDR2 ANQGSEA. The CDR3 coding sequence is TGCAGCGTTGTTCGGGACAGGAACACTGAAGCTTTCTTT. It yields the protein CSVVRDRNTEAFF. Supplemented by reference TRBV29-1 and TRBJ1-1, the full variable domain reads SAVISQKPSRDICQRGTSLTIQCQVDSQVTMMFWYRQQPGQSLTLIATANQGSEATYESGFVIDKFPISRPNLTFSTLTVSNMSPEDSSIYLCSVVRDRNTEAFFGQGTRLTVV.

The chain links TRBV7-3 to TRBJ2-1; 8 positions agree with TRBD2. V shed 5 bases, J shed 7 bases, and the junction held 10 bases outside the gene matches. Looked up from germline, CDR1 is SGHTA and CDR2 is FQGTGA. The CDR3 sequence is 15 residues long. The CDR3 coding sequence is TGTGCCAGCAGCCCCAGCGGGAGTTTCGAAAATGAGCAGTTCTTC. Protein: CASSPSGSFENEQFF.

Here the CDR3 reads CASSFGDTEAFF. CDR3 DNA sequence: TGCGCCAGCAGCTTTGGGGACACTGAAGCTTTCTTT. This sequence joins TRBV5-1 and TRBJ1-1; D is ambiguous. V shed 2 bases and J shed 3 bases, with 5 bases lying between them. The germline CDR1 and CDR2 sequences are SGHRS and YFSETQ. The CDR3 spans 12 residues.

In DNA form, the CDR3 reads TGTGCCAGCAGCGACATCTTCGGCGCTAGCACAGATACGCAGTATTTT. Translated, it gives CASSDIFGASTDTQYF. The chain joins TRBV7-9 to TRBJ2-3; D is unresolved. V shed 5 bases and J shed 0 bases, with 15 bases lying between them. The CDR3 has 16 residues. Per the germline V gene, CDR1 is SEHNR and CDR2 is FQNEAQ (reference sequence).

V usage is TRBV28 and J usage is TRBJ1-2, with no clear D. Trimming removed 4 bases at V and 1 base at J, with 7 bases between. This CDR3 is 13 amino acids long. Germline V gene lookup returns CDR1 MDHEN and CDR2 SYDVKM. Here the CDR3 reads CASSSNSNYGYTF. As DNA, the CDR3 is TGTGCCAGCAGTTCTAACAGTAACTATGGCTACACCTTC.